These 27 T cell receptor beta chains originate from one sample sequenced in a study of blood T cell repertoires in COVID-19. Generated by immunoSEQ multiplex PCR, the TCRdb table keeps only in-frame clones and is missing some. This table holds just under 350,000 clones, roughly 89% found once. Sequenced material: peripheral blood. The receptors stem from a woman under 30 who had recovered from COVID-19.

This sequence joins TRBV4-1 and TRBJ1-1, with D unclear. The ends were cut back, 0 bases at V and 10 bases at J, with 18 bases in the middle. The CDR3 totals 15 residues. Germline assignment: CDR1 MGHRA and CDR2 YSYEKL. The DNA of the CDR3 is TGCGCCAGCAGCCAAGATAGTATATGGAGGAGTGGAGCTTTCTTT. Translation gives CASSQDSIWRSGAFF.

V gene TRBV10-3 combines with J gene TRBJ2-1; perhaps TRBD1 as D (5 bases). The germline V gene encodes CDR1 ENHRY and CDR2 SYGVKD. V was shortened by 6 bases and J by 5 bases, with 8 bases between the two germline ends. CDR3 length equals 12 residues. In DNA, the CDR3 is TGTGCCATCAGCCAGGGAAACAATGAGCAGTTCTTC. It yields the protein CAISQGNNEQFF.

This clone was observed a single time. The chain carries TRBV29-1 and TRBJ2-1, with 9 bases lining up with TRBD2. This CDR3 spans 14 amino acids. In germline, CDR1 is SQVTM, CDR2 ANQGSEA. V trimming: 4 bases; J trimming: 4 bases; junction bases outside the gene matches: 5. This CDR3 is CSVGSGRNYNEQFF. For the CDR3, the DNA is TGCAGCGTTGGAAGCGGGAGGAATTACAATGAGCAGTTCTTC.

The V gene is TRBV7-9, the J gene TRBJ1-3; D unresolved. V was shortened by 0 bases and J by 1 base, with 7 bases between the two germline ends. The CDR3 has 15 amino acids. Germline-derived CDR1 and CDR2 are SEHNR and FQNEAQ (reference sequence). The CDR3 protein is CASSLASSSGNTIYF. As DNA, the CDR3 is TGTGCCAGCAGCTTAGCGAGCTCTTCTGGAAACACCATATATTTT.

The chain employs TRBV6-5 and TRBJ2-1; D is possibly TRBD2 (5 bases). The V end lost 3 bases, the J end lost 4 bases, and 7 bases lay between the germline ends. This CDR3 has 13 amino acids. CDR1 and CDR2 (germline): MNHEY, SVGAGI. CDR3 residues: CASSYTRYNEQFF. For the CDR3, the DNA is TGTGCCAGCAGTTATACTAGATACAATGAGCAGTTCTTC.

J is TRBJ2-5 and V is TRBV7-2, with D tentatively TRBD1 (5 bases). Deletions cut 0 bases from V and 5 bases from J, with 10 bases between. CDR1 SGHTA and CDR2 FQGNSA come from the germline V gene. The CDR3 has 14 residues. The CDR3 bases are TGTGCCAGCAGCTTAGCGTTGGGGCGGGAGACCCAGTACTTC. It yields the protein CASSLALGRETQYF.

The CDR3 nucleotides read TGTGCCAGCAGCCCATGGACTAGCGGGAGCAAAGAGACCCAGTACTTC. Translation gives CASSPWTSGSKETQYF. The V and J genes are TRBV4-2 and TRBJ2-5; 13 bases are shared with TRBD2. V shed 4 bases and J 3 bases; nucleotides not matched to a gene: 5. In germline, CDR1 is LGHNA, CDR2 YNFKEQ. The CDR3 contains 16 residues.

The chain combines TRBV4-3 with TRBJ1-2, with no clear D. V dropped 3 bases and J dropped 5 bases, with 16 bases sitting between them. CDR1 is LGHNA and CDR2 is YSLEER in the germline V gene. This CDR3 is built from 15 residues. DNA of the CDR3: TGCGCCAGCAGCCACTCAAGTCGGGGTTCGTATGGCTACACCTTC. Amino acid sequence: CASSHSSRGSYGYTF.

V usage is TRBV9 and J usage is TRBJ1-1; tentatively, D is TRBD1 (6 bases). The CDR3 contains 13 residues. The germline V gene encodes CDR1 SGDLS and CDR2 YYNGEE. V was shortened by 6 bases and J by 4 bases, with 13 bases between the two germline ends. The CDR3 region has the DNA TGTGCCAGCACCGACCCCAGGGGCACTGAAGCTTTCTTT. This codes for CASTDPRGTEAFF.

The CDR3 DNA follows: TGTGCCAGCAGCTTACGAGGGCCGGTCTCTGGAAACACCATATATTTT. This sequence encodes CASSLRGPVSGNTIYF. V is TRBV7-2 and J is TRBJ1-3, with D unclear. Germline V gene lookup returns CDR1 SGHTA and CDR2 FQGNSA. The V gene lost 2 bases and the J gene lost 0 bases, with 11 bases spanning the gap. This CDR3 is 16 amino acids long.

The chain combines TRBV6-2 or TRBV6-3 with TRBJ1-6; 7 bases are a match to TRBD1. This CDR3 is built from 15 residues. V shed 3 bases and J 6 bases; nucleotides not matched to a gene: 5. Germline lookup yields CDR1 MNHEY and CDR2 SVGEGT. The CDR3 DNA reads TGTGCCAGCAGTTATACCGGGACAGTTAATTCACCCCTCCACTTT. Translated: CASSYTGTVNSPLHF.

The gene calls are TRBV7-9 and TRBJ1-2, with TRBD1 identical over 7 bases. This CDR3 is built from 17 residues. V lost 1 base and J lost 1; bases outside the gene matches: 9. Per the germline V gene, CDR1 is SEHNR and CDR2 is FQNEAQ (reference sequence). CDR3 nucleotides: TGTGCCAGCAGCTTAGGCCCCAGACAGGGTGTTAACTATGGCTACACCTTC. As protein: CASSLGPRQGVNYGYTF.

This clone appeared a few times. V is TRBV7-2 and J is TRBJ1-2; no reliable D call. CDR1 is SGHTA, CDR2 FQGNSA, per germline. V shed 4 bases and J shed 8 bases, with 11 bases lying between them. The CDR3 is made up of 12 amino acids. DNA of the CDR3: TGTGCCAGCAGCTCCTACCAGGCGGGCTACACCTTC. It codes for CASSSYQAGYTF.

V and J are TRBV2 and TRBJ1-1, with TRBD1 matching 8 bases. Germline V CDR1 and CDR2: SNHLY, FYNNEI. The V segment lost 8 bases and the J segment 0 bases; nucleotides outside the gene matches: 5. CDR3 length: 14 amino acids. CDR3 loop: CASQGAFLNTEAFF. As DNA, the CDR3 is TGTGCCAGCCAGGGGGCTTTCCTGAACACTGAAGCTTTCTTT.

The chain recombines TRBV15 with TRBJ1-1; the D gene is possibly TRBD1 (6 bases). V shed 4 bases and J shed 0 bases, with 12 bases lying between them. CDR3 length equals 15 residues. In germline, CDR1 is LNHNV, CDR2 YYDKDF (reference sequence). CDR3: CATSNQTGLNTEAFF. For the CDR3, the DNA is TGTGCCACCAGCAACCAGACAGGTTTGAACACTGAAGCTTTCTTT.

The V gene is TRBV12-5, the J gene TRBJ1-1, with a tentative D call TRBD1 (5 bases). The V gene lost 5 bases and the J gene lost 8 bases, with 9 bases spanning the gap. Germline CDR1 reads LGHNT; CDR2 reads FRNRAP. The CDR3 loop spans 11 amino acids. The CDR3 DNA reads as TGTGCTAGTGGTCCCCGGGGGGAAGCTTTCTTT. It is translated as CASGPRGEAFF.

This clone was seen only once. The chain uses TRBV7-9 and TRBJ1-2; no reliable D call. Germline V CDR1 and CDR2: SEHNR, FQNEAQ (reference sequence). The CDR3 runs 14 residues. Trimming removed 3 bases at V and 0 bases at J, with 8 bases between. The CDR3 bases are TGTGCCAGCAGCTTGATACAAGCTAACTATGGCTACACCTTC. Translating gives CASSLIQANYGYTF.

This chain joins TRBV30 and TRBJ2-1; 14 positions agree with TRBD2. V dropped 6 bases and J dropped 8; count of bases not matched to a gene: 6. The CDR3 is made up of 14 amino acids. Germline CDR1 is GTSNPN and CDR2 is SVGIG (reference sequence). CDR3 protein: CACTRGLAGDEQFF. Written as DNA, the CDR3 is TGTGCCTGCACGCGGGGACTAGCGGGAGATGAGCAGTTCTTC. The complete variable domain, with remaining parts taken from reference TRBV30 and TRBJ2-1, reads SQTIHQWPATLVQPVGSPLSLECTVEGTSNPNLYWYRQAAGRGLQLLFYSVGIGQISSEVPQNLSASRPQDRQFILSSKKLLLSDSGFYLCACTRGLAGDEQFFGPGTRLTVL.

This chain joins TRBV4-3 and TRBJ1-5, with D perhaps TRBD1 (5 bases). Trimming removed 4 bases at V and 7 bases at J, with 23 bases between. This CDR3 is built from 17 residues. The germline V gene has CDR1 LGHNA and CDR2 YSLEER. The CDR3 DNA follows: TGCGCCAGCAGCCCGCGTTTTTGGCAGGGCGGGGAGCAGCCCCAGCATTTT. Translating gives CASSPRFWQGGEQPQHF.

The chain uses TRBV5-6 and TRBJ2-2; D remains ambiguous. The CDR3 runs to 12 residues. V was pared by 3 bases and J by 5 bases, with 5 bases between. CDR1 is SGHDT and CDR2 is YYEEEE in the germline V gene. The DNA for the CDR3 is TGTGCCAGCAGCTACGGTACCGGGGAGCTGTTTTTT. Translated, it gives CASSYGTGELFF.

The J gene is TRBJ2-7, the V gene TRBV5-5; tentatively, D is TRBD1 (6 bases). Germline V lookup: CDR1 SGHKS, CDR2 YYEKEE (reference sequence). This CDR3 has 13 residues. The V gene lost 7 bases and the J gene lost 5 bases, with 16 bases spanning the gap. CDR3 nucleotide sequence: TGTGCCAGCTGCTCCGGGACAAGTCACGAGCAGTACGTC. Translated, it gives CASCSGTSHEQYV.

The chain couples TRBV15 to TRBJ2-1, with 7 bases that match TRBD1. Germline lookup yields CDR1 LNHNV and CDR2 YYDKDF (reference sequence). V lost 3 bases to trimming and J lost 8 bases; unmatched junction nucleotides: 4. There are 13 residues in the CDR3. CDR3 in amino acids: CATSRGQWDEQFF. CDR3 coding DNA: TGTGCCACCAGCAGGGGACAGTGGGATGAGCAGTTCTTC.

The V and J genes are TRBV6-1 and TRBJ2-3, with 8 bases that match TRBD1. From germline, CDR1 is MNHNS and CDR2 SASEGT. This CDR3 has 13 residues. The junction had 1 base not matched to a gene; V was cut back by 3 bases and J by 5 bases. The CDR3 coding sequence is TGTGCCAGCAGTGATGGACAGGGAGATACGCAGTATTTT. The encoded protein is CASSDGQGDTQYF.

The chain joins TRBV30 to TRBJ1-3; D is unresolved. The germline CDR1 and CDR2 sequences are GTSNPN and SVGIG (reference sequence). V was clipped by 0 bases and J by 4 bases, with 4 bases between them. There are 12 residues in the CDR3. CDR3 region: CAWSVAGNTIYF. The CDR3 DNA follows: TGTGCCTGGAGTGTAGCGGGAAACACCATATATTTT.

This clone was detected only a few times. V usage is TRBV10-3 and J usage is TRBJ2-3; D is ambiguous. Germline-derived CDR1 and CDR2 are ENHRY and SYGVKD. This CDR3 region has 14 residues. The V end lost 1 base, the J end lost 1 base, and 6 bases lay between the germline ends. The CDR3 here is CAISELLGTDTQYF. In DNA form, the CDR3 reads TGTGCCATCAGTGAGTTACTCGGCACAGATACGCAGTATTTT.

This chain joins TRBV7-9 and TRBJ1-2, with 8 nucleotides matching TRBD1. Germline CDR1 is SEHNR and CDR2 is FQNEAQ (reference sequence). This CDR3 region has 14 residues. J was trimmed by 2 bases and V by 3 bases; bases with no gene match: 2. The DNA of the CDR3 is TGTGCCAGCAGCTTGGACAGGGTGAACTATGGCTACACCTTC. Its protein is CASSLDRVNYGYTF.

V and J are TRBV30 and TRBJ1-2, with 7 bases identical to TRBD1. After removal of 3 bases from V and 5 bases from J, the junction contained 6 bases not matched to a gene. CDR3 length equals 13 residues. Germline CDR1 and CDR2: GTSNPN and SVGIG (reference sequence). CDR3 loop: CAWSLGQFYGYTF. The CDR3 DNA follows: TGTGCCTGGAGCCTGGGACAGTTTTATGGCTACACCTTC.